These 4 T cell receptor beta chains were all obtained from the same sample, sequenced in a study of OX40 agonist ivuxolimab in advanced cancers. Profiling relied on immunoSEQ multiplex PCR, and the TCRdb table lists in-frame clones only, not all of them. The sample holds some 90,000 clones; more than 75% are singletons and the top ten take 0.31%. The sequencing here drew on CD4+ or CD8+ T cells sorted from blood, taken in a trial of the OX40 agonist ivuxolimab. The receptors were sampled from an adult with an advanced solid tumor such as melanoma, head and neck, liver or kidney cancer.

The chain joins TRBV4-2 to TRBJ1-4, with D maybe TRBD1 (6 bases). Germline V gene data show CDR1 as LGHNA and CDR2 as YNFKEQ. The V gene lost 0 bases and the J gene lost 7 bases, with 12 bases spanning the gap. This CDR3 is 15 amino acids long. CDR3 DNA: TGTGCCAGCAGCCAAGAAGGGGGGGCGGGTGAAAAACTGTTTTTT. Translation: CASSQEGGAGEKLFF.

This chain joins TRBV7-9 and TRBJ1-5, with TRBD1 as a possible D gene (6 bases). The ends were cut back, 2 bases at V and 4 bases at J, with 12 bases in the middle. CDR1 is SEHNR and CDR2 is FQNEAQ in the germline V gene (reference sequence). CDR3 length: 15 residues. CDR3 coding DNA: TGTGCCAGCAGCTTAACACAGGGAAAGAATCAGCCCCAGCATTTT. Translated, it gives CASSLTQGKNQPQHF.

CDR3 DNA: TGTGCCAGCAGCTTGACATACTCCTACGAGCAGTACTTC. Protein: CASSLTYSYEQYF. The chain uses TRBV5-5 and TRBJ2-7; no definite D call. The CDR3 consists of 13 residues. Looked up from germline, CDR1 is SGHKS and CDR2 is YYEKEE (reference sequence). The germline V and J ends were trimmed by 1 base and 0 bases, with 5 bases remaining between them.

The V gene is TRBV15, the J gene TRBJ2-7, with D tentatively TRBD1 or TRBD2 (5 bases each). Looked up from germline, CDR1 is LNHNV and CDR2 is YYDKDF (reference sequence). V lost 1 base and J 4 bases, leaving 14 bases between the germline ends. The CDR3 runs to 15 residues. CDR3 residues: CATSRVMGDQYEQYF. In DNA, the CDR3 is TGTGCCACCAGCAGAGTGATGGGGGATCAGTACGAGCAGTACTTC.